This entry features one T cell receptor beta chain sequence. The target antigen is unknown. This specimen comes from a study of beta chain features in type 1 diabetes. Overall study context: Comparable age, gender and cell yields were observed in patients relative to healthy donors. Study conclusions and caveats: VDJ junctions sequenced from type 1 diabetes patients showed fewer insertions and more deletions. When Type 1 diabetes patients were examined, their TCRB CDR3s proved moderately but significantly shorter in all four CD4+ subsets.

The germline gives CDR1 SGHRS, CDR2 YFSETQ. The CDR3 extends over 15 amino acids. V was shortened by 4 bases and J by 2 bases, with 16 bases between the two germline ends. The entirety of the isolated RNA underwent reverse transcription, so expressed TCRB transcripts were sequenced. Measured with immunoSEQ multiplex PCR; TCRdb has only the in-frame clones, and not every one. This table holds roughly 350,000 clones, roughly 9.8% found once. Staining for CD45RO/CCR7/CD25/CD127/CD95/CD27 allowed sorting of CD4+ naive, central memory, regulatory and stem cell-like memory cells. Sorted populations were all over 95% pure.

The V call is TRBV5-1, the J call TRBJ2-7; a weak D match, TRBD1 (6 bases). This TCR was recovered from a man aged 25 to 45 with type 1 diabetes. The source material was central memory CD4+ T cells from blood. CDR3 region: CASSTLSGAPYEQYF. As DNA, the CDR3 is TGCGCCAGCAGCACATTATCAGGGGCCCCCTACGAGCAGTACTTC.